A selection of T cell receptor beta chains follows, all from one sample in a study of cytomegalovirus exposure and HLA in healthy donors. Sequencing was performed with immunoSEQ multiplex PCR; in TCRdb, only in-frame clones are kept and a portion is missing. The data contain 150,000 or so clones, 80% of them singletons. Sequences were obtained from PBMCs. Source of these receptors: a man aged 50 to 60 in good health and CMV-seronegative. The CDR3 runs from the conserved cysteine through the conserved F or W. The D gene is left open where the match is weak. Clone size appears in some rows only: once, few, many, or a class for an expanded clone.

DNA: TGTGCCAGCAGCTTAGCGACGGGGGTGATGGACACTGAAGCTTTCTTT
CDR3: CASSLATGVMDTEAFF
V: TRBV7-8
D: NA
size: NA
J: TRBJ1-1

DNA: TGTGCCAGCAGTCCAGGGGCGAATGAGCAGTTCTTC
CDR3: CASSPGANEQFF
V: TRBV2
D: NA
size: NA
J: TRBJ2-1

DNA: TGTGCCAGCTCACCACAGGCAGGGACACCAAAAGAGACCCAGTACTTC
CDR3: CASSPQAGTPKETQYF
V: TRBV18
D: NA
size: NA
J: TRBJ2-5

DNA: TGTGCCAGCACCCCCTTGGCAGAGGTTAATTCACCCCTCCACTTT
CDR3: CASTPLAEVNSPLHF
V: TRBV6-1
D: NA
size: NA
J: TRBJ1-6

DNA: TGCGCCAGCAGGACAGGGGTTTCTGGGACCCAGTACTTC
CDR3: CASRTGVSGTQYF
V: TRBV5-1
D: TRBD1
size: NA
J: TRBJ2-5

DNA: TGTGCCAGCAGTGGAGGGCAGACGTTTAACTATGGCTACACCTTC
CDR3: CASSGGQTFNYGYTF
V: TRBV28
D: NA
size: NA
J: TRBJ1-2

DNA: TGCAGCGTTGAATCGTGGACAGGTGGTGGCTACACCTTC
CDR3: CSVESWTGGGYTF
V: TRBV29-1
D: TRBD1
size: NA
J: TRBJ1-2

DNA: TGCGCCAGCAGCCAAAGAGAGAACACTGAAGCTTTCTTT
CDR3: CASSQRENTEAFF
V: TRBV5-1
D: NA
size: NA
J: TRBJ1-1

DNA: TGTGCCAGCAGCGGCCGCCGGGACTACCAATCTAGCACAGATACGCAGTATTTT
CDR3: CASSGRRDYQSSTDTQYF
V: TRBV7-6
D: TRBD2
size: NA
J: TRBJ2-3

DNA: TGTGCCAGCAGCGTAGGTGGGGGGACCAGCGAGACCCAGTACTTC
CDR3: CASSVGGGTSETQYF
V: TRBV9
D: NA
size: NA
J: TRBJ2-5

DNA: TGTGCCAGCTCACCTAACACAGATACGCAGTATTTT
CDR3: CASSPNTDTQYF
V: TRBV18
D: NA
size: NA
J: TRBJ2-3

DNA: TGTGCCAGCAGTCCCCTGGGACTAGCGGAATCCTACGAGCAGTACTTC
CDR3: CASSPLGLAESYEQYF
V: TRBV27
D: TRBD2
size: NA
J: TRBJ2-7

DNA: TGTGCCAGCAGCTTAGCATCCTGGGCAGGTGGGGCCAACGTCCTGACTTTC
CDR3: CASSLASWAGGANVLTF
V: TRBV11-3
D: NA
size: NA
J: TRBJ2-6

DNA: TGTGCCAGCAGTATGGGGGGGCTAAACACTGAAGCTTTCTTT
CDR3: CASSMGGLNTEAFF
V: TRBV9
D: NA
size: few
J: TRBJ1-1

DNA: TGTGCCAGCAGCTTGGCAGGGAACTACAATGAGCAGTTCTTC
CDR3: CASSLAGNYNEQFF
V: TRBV5-6
D: NA
size: few
J: TRBJ2-1

DNA: TGTGCCAGCAAACTTACGAACACCGGGGAGCTGTTTTTT
CDR3: CASKLTNTGELFF
V: TRBV2
D: NA
size: once
J: TRBJ2-2

DNA: TGTGCCTGGAGCCTAGGTCTCCCGGGGACTGAAGCTTTCTTT
CDR3: CAWSLGLPGTEAFF
V: TRBV30
D: NA
size: NA
J: TRBJ1-1

DNA: TGTGCCAGTAGTACAACCTCTCAGGGGTCAGTGAACACTGAAGCTTTCTTT
CDR3: CASSTTSQGSVNTEAFF
V: TRBV19
D: NA
size: NA
J: TRBJ1-1

DNA: TGCGCCAGCAGCCTAGGGGGTGCGTCCGGGTTCTATGGCTACACCTTC
CDR3: CASSLGGASGFYGYTF
V: TRBV5-1
D: NA
size: NA
J: TRBJ1-2

DNA: TGTGCCAGTAGGACCACAGGGGGCACCATATATTTT
CDR3: CASRTTGGTIYF
V: TRBV19
D: TRBD1
size: NA
J: TRBJ1-3

DNA: TGTGCCAGCAGGCTACAGGGGGCAAACTATGGCTACACCTTC
CDR3: CASRLQGANYGYTF
V: TRBV27
D: TRBD1
size: few
J: TRBJ1-2

DNA: TGTGCCTCAGGGGAGGGAAGGTTCACAGATACGCAGTATTTT
CDR3: CASGEGRFTDTQYF
V: TRBV10-3
D: NA
size: NA
J: TRBJ2-3

DNA: TGCAGCGTGAGAGGGGGACACTCTGGAAACACCATATATTTT
CDR3: CSVRGGHSGNTIYF
V: TRBV29-1
D: NA
size: NA
J: TRBJ1-3

DNA: TGCGCCAGCAGCCAAGCTGGGCGGGAAGAGACCCAGTACTTC
CDR3: CASSQAGREETQYF
V: TRBV4-1
D: NA
size: once
J: TRBJ2-5

DNA: TGCACCAGCAGCCAGGGACAGGACCCAACTAATGAAAAACTGTTTTTT
CDR3: CTSSQGQDPTNEKLFF
V: TRBV1
D: NA
size: NA
J: TRBJ1-4

DNA: TGTGCCAGCAGTGCTCGAGGACAGGGGGCCCCCACCGGGGAGCTGTTTTTT
CDR3: CASSARGQGAPTGELFF
V: TRBV25-1
D: TRBD1
size: NA
J: TRBJ2-2

DNA: TGTGCCAGTAGTATGGTATCGGGGGGACGAACTGAAGCTTTCTTT
CDR3: CASSMVSGGRTEAFF
V: TRBV19
D: NA
size: NA
J: TRBJ1-1

DNA: TGTGCCAGCGGAGGGACAGCTACCGGGGAGCAGTACTTC
CDR3: CASGGTATGEQYF
V: TRBV6-1
D: NA
size: NA
J: TRBJ2-7

DNA: TGTGCCAGCAGTGAGGGACTAGCGGTACACCAAGAGACCCAGTACTTC
CDR3: CASSEGLAVHQETQYF
V: TRBV6-1
D: TRBD2
size: NA
J: TRBJ2-5

DNA: TGTGCCAGCAGCTATGGACAGGGTCGTTGGGAAAAACTGTTTTTT
CDR3: CASSYGQGRWEKLFF
V: TRBV14
D: TRBD1
size: NA
J: TRBJ1-4

DNA: TGTGCCAGCAGTATGACAGGGGGCGGCTATGGCTACACCTTC
CDR3: CASSMTGGGYGYTF
V: TRBV6-4
D: TRBD1
size: once
J: TRBJ1-2

DNA: TGTGCCAGCAGCTTAGATGGCTTTGGGCGGAGGGAACAGCCCCAGCATTTT
CDR3: CASSLDGFGRREQPQHF
V: TRBV7-8
D: NA
size: NA
J: TRBJ1-5

DNA: TGTGCCAGCAGCTTCCTCCCCGCCGGGGGGTTCCCAGATACGCAGTATTTT
CDR3: CASSFLPAGGFPDTQYF
V: TRBV5-8
D: TRBD2
size: few
J: TRBJ2-3

DNA: TGTGCCAGCAGCTTAGTAGGGGGGGACACTGAAGCTTTCTTT
CDR3: CASSLVGGDTEAFF
V: TRBV7-2
D: NA
size: NA
J: TRBJ1-1

DNA: TGTGCCAGCAGCCCGACAGAGATGAACACTGAAGCTTTCTTT
CDR3: CASSPTEMNTEAFF
V: TRBV7-8
D: NA
size: NA
J: TRBJ1-1

DNA: TGTGCCAGCAGCCAACCTTCCGTACAGGGTATAGAGCAGTACTTC
CDR3: CASSQPSVQGIEQYF
V: TRBV4-2
D: NA
size: NA
J: TRBJ2-7

DNA: TGTGCCAGTAGTATATTATTAGGGGGTAGCAATCAGCCCCAGCATTTT
CDR3: CASSILLGGSNQPQHF
V: TRBV19
D: NA
size: few
J: TRBJ1-5

DNA: TGCGCCAGCAGCATATTACAGGGAATGTATGGCTACACCTTC
CDR3: CASSILQGMYGYTF
V: TRBV5-1
D: NA
size: NA
J: TRBJ1-2

DNA: TGTGCCAGCAGCTTAGGTCCAGGGGGCGCCCCCGGGGAGCTGTTTTTT
CDR3: CASSLGPGGAPGELFF
V: TRBV7-2
D: TRBD1
size: NA
J: TRBJ2-2

DNA: TGTGCCAGTAGTGGACAACCTTTCTATGGCTACACCTTC
CDR3: CASSGQPFYGYTF
V: TRBV19
D: NA
size: NA
J: TRBJ1-2

DNA: TGTGCCAGCAGTGATCCGGGACAGGGAAATTGGGAGCAGTACTTC
CDR3: CASSDPGQGNWEQYF
V: TRBV6-1
D: TRBD1
size: NA
J: TRBJ2-7

DNA: TGTGCCAGCAGTGAAGCCCAGGCGGGACTAGCGGGAGTTGAGCAGTTCTTC
CDR3: CASSEAQAGLAGVEQFF
V: TRBV6-1
D: TRBD2
size: few
J: TRBJ2-1

DNA: TGTGCCAGCTCTGGGGATAGCCAGGGCGAGCAGTACTTC
CDR3: CASSGDSQGEQYF
V: TRBV2
D: NA
size: NA
J: TRBJ2-7

DNA: TGTGCCAGCAGCTTACTAGTCGGGAACACTGAAGCTTTCTTT
CDR3: CASSLLVGNTEAFF
V: TRBV7-8
D: NA
size: NA
J: TRBJ1-1

DNA: TGTGCCAGCAGCTTAGACAGGGGGCGATACGAGCAGTACTTC
CDR3: CASSLDRGRYEQYF
V: TRBV7-2
D: TRBD1
size: NA
J: TRBJ2-7

DNA: TGTGCCAGCAGCCCATCCGGGACTAGCGGGAATCAGTATTTT
CDR3: CASSPSGTSGNQYF
V: TRBV7-9
D: TRBD2
size: NA
J: TRBJ2-3

DNA: TGTGCCAGTAGTAGTCCGGGACAGGGGATGATCGATCAGCCCCAGCATTTT
CDR3: CASSSPGQGMIDQPQHF
V: TRBV19
D: TRBD1
size: NA
J: TRBJ1-5

DNA: TGTGCCAGCACTCAGGCCGGGAGAAATAACTATGGCTACACCTTC
CDR3: CASTQAGRNNYGYTF
V: TRBV6-1
D: NA
size: NA
J: TRBJ1-2

DNA: TGTGCCAGCAGCTCTGGGTCACTAGCGGGAGACAATGAGCAGTTCTTC
CDR3: CASSSGSLAGDNEQFF
V: TRBV9
D: TRBD2
size: NA
J: TRBJ2-1

DNA: TGTGCCTGGAGTGTACTAAATGGGGAAAAACTGTTTTTT
CDR3: CAWSVLNGEKLFF
V: TRBV30
D: NA
size: NA
J: TRBJ1-4

DNA: TGTGCCAGCAGCTTTGTGCAGGGCTCTGGAAACACCATATATTTT
CDR3: CASSFVQGSGNTIYF
V: TRBV7-9
D: NA
size: NA
J: TRBJ1-3

DNA: TGTGCCAGCAGTGGGGGGAGGGTGGGGTGGAGCACAGATACGCAGTATTTT
CDR3: CASSGGRVGWSTDTQYF
V: TRBV2
D: TRBD2
size: NA
J: TRBJ2-3

DNA: TGTGCCAGCGGGACTACAACAGATACGCAGTATTTT
CDR3: CASGTTTDTQYF
V: TRBV14
D: TRBD2
size: NA
J: TRBJ2-3

DNA: TGTGCCTGGAGTTCGGAGGAAAGGCAGCCCCAGCATTTT
CDR3: CAWSSEERQPQHF
V: TRBV30
D: NA
size: NA
J: TRBJ1-5

DNA: TGTGCCTGGGGGACTAGGGGATCCGGGGAGCTGTTTTTT
CDR3: CAWGTRGSGELFF
V: TRBV30
D: TRBD2
size: NA
J: TRBJ2-2

DNA: TGTGCCAGCAGTCCACTCGGAACTTCGGGGGAGCAGTACTTC
CDR3: CASSPLGTSGEQYF
V: TRBV6-5
D: NA
size: NA
J: TRBJ2-7